Listed below are T cell receptor beta chains from one sample, sequenced in a study of blood T cell repertoires in COVID-19. Sequencing used immunoSEQ multiplex PCR; TCRdb keeps in-frame clones, though not all of them. This table holds around 19,000 clones, around nine tenths found once. Sequenced input: peripheral blood. Receptor source: a human donor in a cohort sampled during active COVID-19. Each CDR3 is given with its conserved first and last residue. A D gene is named only where the DNA matches it firmly. For some rows the clone size is stated as once, few or many, or as a class when expanded; others skip it.

TRBJ1-2,TRBV6-1,.,.,TGTGCCAGCAGTGAAGCGCCAGGGGTAAACTATGGCTACACCTTC,CASSEAPGVNYGYTF
TRBJ1-1,TRBV12-3/TRBV12-4,.,once,TGTGCCAGCAGACCCAGGGACACTGAAGCTTTCTTT,CASRPRDTEAFF
TRBJ2-7,TRBV21-1,.,.,TGTGCCAGCAGCAAAGCGGGGGCGAGGGACTCCTACGAGCAGTACTTC,CASSKAGARDSYEQYF
TRBJ2-2,TRBV28,TRBD2,once,TGTGCCAGCAGTTTAGCGGGGGAGAACACCGGGGAGCTGTTTTTT,CASSLAGENTGELFF
TRBJ2-6,TRBV15,TRBD1,.,TGTGCCACCAGCGGAGGACAGGGGTCTCTGGGTGGGGCCAACGTCCTGACTTTC,CATSGGQGSLGGANVLTF
TRBJ1-2,TRBV28,TRBD1,.,TGTGCCAGCAGTTTTGGACAGGGGAGCTATGGCTACACCTTC,CASSFGQGSYGYTF
TRBJ2-6,TRBV4-3,.,.,TGCGCCAGCAGCCAAGAGGGTCCCCCCTCGGGTGGGGCCAACGTCCTGACTTTC,CASSQEGPPSGGANVLTF
TRBJ1-4,TRBV5-8,TRBD1,.,TGTGCCAGCAGCCATGGACAGGGGCCCACCATCAATGAAAAACTGTTTTTT,CASSHGQGPTINEKLFF
TRBJ1-4,TRBV28,.,.,TGTGCCAGCAGCCCCCAAGTCCAGGCCCCTAATGAAAAACTGTTTTTT,CASSPQVQAPNEKLFF
TRBJ2-7,TRBV10-3,TRBD2,.,TGTGCCATCAGTGGGGGGACTAGCGGGAGGTTCTACGAGCAGTACTTC,CAISGGTSGRFYEQYF
TRBJ2-7,TRBV19,TRBD1,.,TGTGCCAGTAGTAGCCGGGACAGGGTCATCTACGAGCAGTACTTC,CASSSRDRVIYEQYF
TRBJ2-2,TRBV28,TRBD2,.,TGTGCCAGCACTTTTTTGGCTCCCGACAGCCGCCGGGGGGGCACCGGGGAGCTGTTTTTT,CASTFLAPDSRRGGTGELFF
TRBJ1-1,TRBV6-5,.,.,TGTGCCAGCATGACAGTGAACACTGAAGCTTTCTTT,CASMTVNTEAFF
TRBJ2-1,TRBV29-1,.,once,TGCAGCGTTGACCCTGAGAACAATGAGCAGTTCTTC,CSVDPENNEQFF
TRBJ2-6,TRBV3-1/TRBV3-2,TRBD1,.,TGTGCCAGCAGTTTCCCCAGGGGGACTGGGGCCAACGTCCTGACTTTC,CASSFPRGTGANVLTF
TRBJ1-2,TRBV6-2/TRBV6-3,.,once,TGTGCCAGCAGTTACTCGGCAGGGGCTGGCTACACCTTC,CASSYSAGAGYTF
TRBJ2-3,TRBV19,.,.,TGTGCCAGTAGCCCAAACAGGAACACAGATACGCAGTATTTT,CASSPNRNTDTQYF
TRBJ2-3,TRBV28,TRBD2,.,TGTGCCAGCACCGAGAGCGGGAGTGGGGCAGATACGCAGTATTTT,CASTESGSGADTQYF
TRBJ1-6,TRBV2,.,.,TGTGCCAGCAGTCCCGGGGGCTCCTATAATTCACCCCTCCACTTT,CASSPGGSYNSPLHF
TRBJ2-3,TRBV9,.,.,TGTGCCAGCAGGGCCGGGACTTCCGTCACAGATACGCAGTATTTT,CASRAGTSVTDTQYF
TRBJ2-1,TRBV7-2,TRBD2,.,TGTGCCAGCAGCCACCCCATAGCGGGAGTTACGGGCAATGAGCAGTTCTTC,CASSHPIAGVTGNEQFF
TRBJ2-3,TRBV7-3,TRBD1,.,TGTGCCAGCAGTTTGGACAGGTCGAGCACAGATACGCAGTATTTT,CASSLDRSSTDTQYF
TRBJ1-5,TRBV6-2/TRBV6-3,.,.,TGTGCCAGCAGTTCCATCTTACTTTATAGCAATCAGCCCCAGCATTTT,CASSSILLYSNQPQHF
TRBJ1-2,TRBV20-1,.,.,TGCAGTCCTAAGCCCGCAGGTGGCTACACCTTC,CSPKPAGGYTF
TRBJ1-1,TRBV5-8,TRBD1,.,TGTGCCAGCAGCCTAGGGACAGGGACATCCGACACTGAAGCTTTCTTT,CASSLGTGTSDTEAFF
TRBJ2-2,TRBV2,.,.,TGTGCCAGCAGTCTACTTGGTCTATCGAACACCGGGGAGCTGTTTTTT,CASSLLGLSNTGELFF
TRBJ2-2,TRBV18,.,.,TGTGCCAGCTCACCACAGGGGCAGGACACCGGGGAGCTGTTTTTT,CASSPQGQDTGELFF
TRBJ2-3,TRBV28,.,.,TGTGCCAGCAGTTTACCGGGGACTAGCACAGATACGCAGTATTTT,CASSLPGTSTDTQYF
TRBJ2-5,TRBV7-2,.,.,TGTGCCAGCAGCCGAGATGAGAGAGAGACCCAGTACTTC,CASSRDERETQYF
TRBJ2-5,TRBV7-9,TRBD1,.,TGTGCCAGCAGTCGGGACAGGTACCAAGAGACCCAGTACTTC,CASSRDRYQETQYF
TRBJ2-3,TRBV11-3,TRBD1,.,TGTGCCAGCAGCCCGGGACAGGGGGCTTTTTCTAGCACAGATACGCAGTATTTT,CASSPGQGAFSSTDTQYF
TRBJ2-3,TRBV27,.,few,TGTGCCAGCAGTTTATCGAGGCCAGATACGCAGTATTTT,CASSLSRPDTQYF
TRBJ2-7,TRBV27,TRBD2,.,TGTGCCAGCAGTCAAGGGACTAGCGGGAGCGAGCAGTACTTC,CASSQGTSGSEQYF
TRBJ1-4,TRBV27,.,.,TGTGCCAGCAGTCCTTGGACGGGAAAAAATGAAAAACTGTTTTTT,CASSPWTGKNEKLFF
TRBJ2-3,TRBV4-2,TRBD2,.,TGTGCCAGCAGCCAAGCGGCAGCGGGAGTGTTGACAGATACGCAGTATTTT,CASSQAAAGVLTDTQYF
TRBJ2-2,TRBV24-1,.,.,TGTGCCACCAGTGATTGGGCTCAAGGAAACACCGGGGAGCTGTTTTTT,CATSDWAQGNTGELFF
TRBJ1-5,TRBV15,.,.,TGTGCCACCAGCACTCCCCTGGGGGGTGGCAATCAGCCCCAGCATTTT,CATSTPLGGGNQPQHF
TRBJ2-2,TRBV4-1,TRBD2,few,TGCGCCAGCAGCCAAGGCCCCCAGCGGGAGGGCGGCGGGGAGCTGTTTTTT,CASSQGPQREGGGELFF
TRBJ2-7,TRBV27,TRBD1,.,TGTGCCAGCAGCAACTTCGGGACAGGGATGTACGAGCAGTACTTC,CASSNFGTGMYEQYF
TRBJ2-1,TRBV6-6,TRBD1,.,TGTGCCAGCTTTCGGACCGGGACAGGGACCAGTGAGCAGTTCTTC,CASFRTGTGTSEQFF
TRBJ2-1,TRBV5-1,TRBD2,.,TGCGCCAGCAGCCTAGCCCTAGGGACTAGCGGGAGAGCCTACAATGAGCAGTTCTTC,CASSLALGTSGRAYNEQFF
TRBJ1-1,TRBV11-2,.,.,TGTGCCAGCATAAGCTTCAACACTGAAGCTTTCTTT,CASISFNTEAFF
TRBJ1-3,TRBV9,.,.,TGTGCCAGCAGCGTAGAAATCGGAGGGGAACTTGGAAACACCATATATTTT,CASSVEIGGELGNTIYF
TRBJ2-7,TRBV30,.,.,TGTGCCTGGAGTGGCCTATCGAACGAGCAGTACTTC,CAWSGLSNEQYF
TRBJ2-1,TRBV4-2,.,.,TGTGCCAGCAGCCAAGCCACTAGCTTCGAGAATGAGCAGTTCTTC,CASSQATSFENEQFF
TRBJ2-7,TRBV27,TRBD2,.,TGTGCCAGCAGTTCCGGGACTAACTACGAGCAGTACTTC,CASSSGTNYEQYF
TRBJ2-5,TRBV9,.,.,TGTGCCAGCAGCATAAATAGCGAAAACCAAGAGACCCAGTACTTC,CASSINSENQETQYF
TRBJ2-1,TRBV9,.,.,TGTGCCAGCAGCGCGACTAGGGCAAACTCCTACAATGAGCAGTTCTTC,CASSATRANSYNEQFF
TRBJ1-1,TRBV7-2,TRBD1,.,TGTGCCAGCAGCTTCGCCGGACAGGGGAACACTGAAGCTTTCTTT,CASSFAGQGNTEAFF
TRBJ2-7,TRBV28,.,.,TGTGCCAGCAGTTCCCCCCTAGGTGGTCACTACGAGCAGTACTTC,CASSSPLGGHYEQYF
TRBJ1-5,TRBV6-5,TRBD1,.,TGTGCCAGCACGGGGGACAGGGGCGTTCAGCCCCAGCATTTT,CASTGDRGVQPQHF
TRBJ2-1,TRBV6-6,TRBD1,.,TGTGCCAGCAGTTACGGGGGGACAGGGGCCTACAATGAGCAGTTCTTC,CASSYGGTGAYNEQFF